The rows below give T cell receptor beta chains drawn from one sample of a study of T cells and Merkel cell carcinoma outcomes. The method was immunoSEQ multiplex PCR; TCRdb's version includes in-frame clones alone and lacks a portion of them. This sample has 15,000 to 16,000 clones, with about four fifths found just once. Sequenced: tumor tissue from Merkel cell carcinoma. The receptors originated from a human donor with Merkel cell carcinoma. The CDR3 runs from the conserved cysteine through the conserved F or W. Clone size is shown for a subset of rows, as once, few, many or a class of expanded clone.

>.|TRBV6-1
CASSLTGNTGELFF
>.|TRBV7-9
CASQGTDTQYF
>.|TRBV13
CASSSGPAGGEQYF
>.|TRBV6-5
CASSYSGVGLGTEAFF
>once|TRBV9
CASSPSGLDNEQFF
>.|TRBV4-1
CASSQDLERLAGGPGDEQYF
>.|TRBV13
CATNRLAGGYNEQFF
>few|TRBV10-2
CASSGTGREKLFF
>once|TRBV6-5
CASSLQGFGYTF
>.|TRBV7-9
CASSTGVANEKLFF
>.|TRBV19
CASSWTRGQPQHF
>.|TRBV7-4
CASSTPRTSGGQIQETQYF
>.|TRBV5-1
CASSLAGPARNYGYTF
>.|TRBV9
CASSDGAGRGGYTF
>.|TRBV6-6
CASRGSGRAGGQYF
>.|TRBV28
CASTRTGTESYEQYF
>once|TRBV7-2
CASSKREIQLYTGELFF
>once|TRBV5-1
CASSLSRTGGTDTQYF
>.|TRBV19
CASSTRGRNTGKLFF
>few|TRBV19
CASSDNRELVKLFF
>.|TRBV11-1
CASCDRVGNTEAFF
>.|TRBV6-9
CASSNTQYGKTYGYTF
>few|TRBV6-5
CASSYGISPNTGELFF
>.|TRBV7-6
CASSLEAGSGETQYF
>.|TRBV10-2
CASSGLDTQYF